These T cell receptor beta chains were read from a single sample in a study of blood T cell repertoires in COVID-19. Profiled with immunoSEQ multiplex PCR; TCRdb holds only in-frame clones, not every one. The data show 200,000 to 250,000 clones, about 80% seen once. The sequencing sample was made of peripheral blood. The source is an older woman with acute or convalescent COVID-19. Each CDR3 is given with its conserved first and last residue. The D gene is left open where the match is weak. Clone size is shown for a subset of rows, as once, few, many or a class of expanded clone.

TRBV5-1	TRBJ2-7	TRBD1	.	CASSSGTGPAYEQYF	TGCGCCAGCAGCTCAGGGACAGGGCCCGCCTACGAGCAGTACTTC
TRBV7-9	TRBJ1-6	TRBD1	.	CASRRQGGDNSPLHF	TGTGCCAGCAGACGACAGGGAGGCGATAATTCACCCCTCCACTTT
TRBV19	TRBJ1-2	.	.	CASSDRALNYGYTF	TGTGCCAGCTCGGACAGAGCACTAAACTATGGCTACACCTTC
TRBV30	TRBJ1-5	.	.	CAWSVNQNQPQHF	TGTGCCTGGAGTGTTAATCAGAATCAGCCCCAGCATTTT
TRBV7-9	TRBJ1-4	.	.	CASSMGTLGEKLFF	TGTGCCAGCAGCATGGGGACTCTAGGGGAAAAACTGTTTTTT
TRBV2	TRBJ1-2	.	once	CASCDSDYGYTF	TGTGCCAGCTGCGACAGTGACTATGGCTACACCTTC
TRBV12-3/TRBV12-4	TRBJ2-7	.	.	CASSFRQEQYF	TGTGCCAGCAGTTTTAGACAGGAGCAGTACTTC
TRBV5-6	TRBJ1-2	TRBD1	once	CASSLALDRVSGYTF	TGTGCCAGCAGCTTGGCCTTGGACAGGGTGAGTGGCTACACCTTC
TRBV25-1	TRBJ1-2	TRBD1	.	CASRTGPYGYTF	TGTGCCAGCAGGACAGGGCCCTATGGCTACACCTTC
TRBV14	TRBJ1-1	.	.	CASSQDQGTAFF	TGTGCCAGCAGCCAAGATCAGGGGACAGCTTTCTTT
TRBV19	TRBJ1-6	.	once	CASRLDPNGSPLHF	TGTGCCAGTAGGCTAGACCCGAATGGGTCACCCCTCCACTTT
TRBV3-1/TRBV3-2	TRBJ1-4	.	once	CASRKTDNEKLFF	TGTGCCAGCAGGAAGACAGATAATGAAAAACTGTTTTTT
TRBV5-6	TRBJ1-1	.	.	CASSWGENSEAFF	TGTGCCAGCAGCTGGGGAGAAAACTCTGAAGCTTTCTTT
TRBV7-2	TRBJ2-5	TRBD2	.	CASSFSGGAGETQYF	TGTGCCAGCAGCTTTAGCGGGGGGGCAGGAGAGACCCAGTACTTC
TRBV11-3	TRBJ2-2	TRBD1	.	CASSSRTGASGTGELFF	TGTGCCAGCAGCTCACGAACAGGGGCGAGCGGCACCGGGGAGCTGTTTTTT
TRBV7-2	TRBJ1-6	.	.	CASGGYNSPLHF	TGTGCCAGCGGCGGTTATAATTCACCCCTCCACTTT
TRBV10-1	TRBJ1-2	.	.	CASREGSRSRVYGYTF	TGCGCCAGCAGAGAGGGTAGCAGATCCCGCGTCTATGGCTACACCTTC
TRBV27	TRBJ2-7	TRBD2	.	CASSYSAGINYEQYF	TGTGCCAGCAGTTACTCAGCGGGGATTAACTACGAGCAGTACTTC
TRBV7-9	TRBJ1-4	.	.	CASSLAETRTDEKLFF	TGTGCCAGCAGCTTAGCGGAGACTAGGACGGATGAAAAACTGTTTTTT
TRBV3-1/TRBV3-2	TRBJ1-4	TRBD1	.	CASSQDPVTGGLSNEKLFF	TGTGCCAGCAGCCAAGACCCCGTGACAGGGGGCTTGTCTAATGAAAAACTGTTTTTT
TRBV6-1	TRBJ1-3	.	.	CASSEGPGSGNTIYF	TGTGCCAGCAGTGAAGGCCCAGGCTCTGGAAACACCATATATTTT
TRBV2	TRBJ1-6	.	.	CASSEQRGGNSPLHF	TGTGCCAGCAGTGAGCAAAGAGGAGGGAATTCACCCCTCCACTTT
TRBV19	TRBJ1-6	.	.	CASSIGGQINSPLHF	TGTGCCAGTAGTATAGGGGGCCAGATTAATTCACCCCTCCACTTT
TRBV3-1/TRBV3-2	TRBJ2-7	.	.	CASSQSQGPGYEQYF	TGTGCCAGCAGCCAATCACAGGGACCGGGGTACGAGCAGTACTTC
TRBV7-2	TRBJ1-1	.	.	CASSLALSTEAFF	TGTGCCAGCAGCTTAGCCCTGAGCACTGAAGCTTTCTTT
TRBV9	TRBJ1-3	.	once	CASSVGASSGNTIYF	TGTGCCAGCAGCGTAGGAGCGAGCTCTGGAAACACCATATATTTT
TRBV7-2	TRBJ1-2	TRBD1	.	CASSAQIGQGYGYTF	TGTGCCAGCAGCGCACAGATCGGACAGGGGTATGGCTACACCTTC
TRBV7-2	TRBJ2-2	TRBD1	.	CASSQGTASGELFF	TGTGCCAGCAGCCAAGGGACAGCCTCCGGGGAGCTGTTTTTT
TRBV12-3/TRBV12-4	TRBJ1-1	.	.	CASSQIPGAEAFF	TGTGCCAGCAGCCAAATACCAGGGGCTGAAGCTTTCTTT
TRBV24-1	TRBJ2-1	TRBD2	few	CATRDIRDYSYNEQFF	TGTGCCACCAGGGATATCCGGGACTACTCCTACAATGAGCAGTTCTTC
TRBV20-1	TRBJ1-2	TRBD1	.	CSASRQGNYGYTF	TGCAGTGCTAGTAGACAGGGAAACTATGGCTACACCTTC
TRBV6-5	TRBJ1-6	TRBD1	.	CASTDRASYNSPLHF	TGTGCCAGCACGGACAGGGCATCCTATAATTCACCCCTCCACTTT
TRBV5-4	TRBJ1-2	TRBD1	few	CASSLIDRGVGYTF	TGTGCCAGCAGCCTGATCGACAGGGGGGTTGGCTACACCTTC
TRBV7-2	TRBJ2-1	TRBD2	.	CASSFAGGLDNEQFF	TGTGCCAGCAGCTTCGCGGGGGGGCTCGACAATGAGCAGTTCTTC
TRBV12-3/TRBV12-4	TRBJ1-1	TRBD1	.	CASSLQGGAEAFF	TGTGCCAGCAGTTTGCAGGGGGGAGCTGAAGCTTTCTTT
TRBV7-5	TRBJ2-1	.	once	CARSLARLAGTSGGAYNEQFF	TGTGCCAGAAGCTTAGCCCGACTAGCGGGGACTAGCGGGGGGGCGTACAATGAGCAGTTCTTC
TRBV3-1/TRBV3-2	TRBJ2-3	.	.	CASRLEDTQYF	TGTGCCAGCAGGTTGGAGGATACGCAGTATTTT
TRBV12-3/TRBV12-4	TRBJ1-2	TRBD1	few	CASSFGTGHGYTF	TGTGCCAGCAGTTTCGGGACAGGGCATGGCTACACCTTC
TRBV7-2	TRBJ1-2	TRBD1	.	CASSEGQTNYGYTF	TGTGCCAGCAGCGAGGGACAGACTAACTATGGCTACACCTTC
TRBV7-9	TRBJ2-1	TRBD2	.	CASSQRLAGNNEQFF	TGTGCCAGCAGCCAACGGCTAGCGGGCAACAATGAGCAGTTCTTC
TRBV6-1	TRBJ2-7	TRBD2	.	CASSEVGRVYEQYF	TGTGCCAGCAGTGAAGTAGGGAGGGTCTACGAGCAGTACTTC
TRBV19	TRBJ2-3	.	.	CASSIGGGTDTQYF	TGTGCCAGTAGTATTGGCGGGGGCACAGATACGCAGTATTTT
TRBV3-1/TRBV3-2	TRBJ1-1	.	.	CASSQGHEAFF	TGTGCCAGCAGCCAAGGGCACGAAGCTTTCTTT
TRBV11-2	TRBJ1-3	TRBD1	few	CASSSQTGPISGNTIYF	TGTGCCAGCAGCTCACAGACAGGGCCCATCTCTGGAAACACCATATATTTT
TRBV5-1	TRBJ1-4	.	.	CASSLEQNEKLFF	TGCGCCAGCAGCTTAGAACAAAATGAAAAACTGTTTTTT
TRBV3-1/TRBV3-2	TRBJ1-2	TRBD1	few	CASSGTGQDYGYTF	TGTGCCAGCAGCGGGACAGGACAGGACTATGGCTACACCTTC
TRBV2	TRBJ1-2	.	few	CASSEGGGPNYGYTF	TGTGCCAGCAGTGAAGGAGGTGGCCCGAACTATGGCTACACCTTC
TRBV27	TRBJ1-1	.	.	CASSFTGNTEAFF	TGTGCCAGCAGTTTCACAGGGAACACTGAAGCTTTCTTT
TRBV28	TRBJ1-1	.	.	CASTLGGGVTEAFF	TGTGCCAGCACCCTGGGGGGTGGGGTGACTGAAGCTTTCTTT
TRBV5-6	TRBJ1-2	TRBD1	.	CASSMGQINYGYTF	TGTGCCAGCAGCATGGGACAGATTAACTATGGCTACACCTTC
TRBV12-3/TRBV12-4	TRBJ1-1	.	.	CASSLLLVGEAFF	TGTGCCAGCAGTTTACTTTTGGTCGGTGAAGCTTTCTTT
TRBV13	TRBJ1-2	TRBD1	.	CASSSPGQGARNGYTF	TGTGCCAGCAGCTCGCCTGGACAGGGGGCGAGAAATGGCTACACCTTC
TRBV4-2	TRBJ2-3	.	once	CASSQGTLDTQYF	TGTGCCAGCAGCCAGGGGACTTTAGATACGCAGTATTTT
TRBV9	TRBJ2-3	TRBD2	.	CASSVAHGGGASDTQYF	TGTGCCAGCAGCGTCGCCCATGGCGGGGGGGCTTCAGATACGCAGTATTTT
TRBV7-2	TRBJ2-5	TRBD2	few	CASSLGWRGAEETQYF	TGTGCCAGCAGCTTGGGTTGGCGGGGGGCAGAAGAGACCCAGTACTTC
TRBV5-8	TRBJ1-2	TRBD1	.	CASSLPDRSYGYTF	TGTGCCAGCAGCTTACCGGACAGGTCTTATGGCTACACCTTC